The sequence of this T cell receptor beta chain was determined in a study of cytomegalovirus exposure and HLA in healthy donors. It was with 60 Vbeta and 13 Jbeta primers that the PCR ran. Sequencing was performed with immunoSEQ multiplex PCR; in TCRdb, only in-frame clones are kept and a portion is missing. In the table there are 150,000 to 200,000 clones, roughly 80% of which are singletons. Material for sequencing was PBMCs. The origin of this receptor is a woman younger than 30 in good health and CMV-seronegative.

CDR3 residues: CASSLAQGQNTEAFF. DNA of the CDR3: TGTGCCAGCAGCTTAGCCCAGGGGCAGAACACTGAAGCTTTCTTT. V gene TRBV7-2 combines with J gene TRBJ1-1; tentative D call: TRBD1 (6 bases). V was cut by 0 bases and J by 1 base, with 9 bases left in between. Germline assignment: CDR1 SGHTA and CDR2 FQGNSA. The CDR3 has 15 residues.